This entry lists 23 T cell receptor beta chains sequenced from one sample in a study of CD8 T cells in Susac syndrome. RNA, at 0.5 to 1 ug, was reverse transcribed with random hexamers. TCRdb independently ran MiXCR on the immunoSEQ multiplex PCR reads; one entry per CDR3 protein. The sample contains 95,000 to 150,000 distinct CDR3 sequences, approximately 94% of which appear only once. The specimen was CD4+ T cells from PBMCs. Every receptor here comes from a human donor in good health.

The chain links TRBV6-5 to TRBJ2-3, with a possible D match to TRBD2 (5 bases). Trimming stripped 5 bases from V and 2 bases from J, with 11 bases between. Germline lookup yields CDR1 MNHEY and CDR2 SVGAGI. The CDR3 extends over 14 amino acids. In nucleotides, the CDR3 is TGTGCCAGCAGTCGGGGAACAGTCACAGATACGCAGTATTTT. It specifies CASSRGTVTDTQYF.

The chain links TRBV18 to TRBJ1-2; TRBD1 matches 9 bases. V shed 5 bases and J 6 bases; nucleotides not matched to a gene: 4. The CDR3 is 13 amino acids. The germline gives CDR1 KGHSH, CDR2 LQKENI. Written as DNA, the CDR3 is TGTGCCAGCTCATGGACAGGGGAAGATGGCTACACCTTC. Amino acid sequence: CASSWTGEDGYTF. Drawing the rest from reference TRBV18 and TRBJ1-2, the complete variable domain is NAGVMQNPRHLVRRRGQEARLRCSPMKGHSHVYWYRQLPEEGLKFMVYLQKENIIDESGMPKERFSAEFPKEGPSILRIQQVVRGDSAAYFCASSWTGEDGYTFGSGTRLTVV.

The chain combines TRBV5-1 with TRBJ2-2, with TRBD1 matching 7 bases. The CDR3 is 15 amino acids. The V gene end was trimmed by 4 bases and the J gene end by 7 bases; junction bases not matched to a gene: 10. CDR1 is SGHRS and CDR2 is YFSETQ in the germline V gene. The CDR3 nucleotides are TGCGCCAGCAGCCCCCTTGAGGGGGCGGGCGGGGAGCTGTTTTTT. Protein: CASSPLEGAGGELFF.

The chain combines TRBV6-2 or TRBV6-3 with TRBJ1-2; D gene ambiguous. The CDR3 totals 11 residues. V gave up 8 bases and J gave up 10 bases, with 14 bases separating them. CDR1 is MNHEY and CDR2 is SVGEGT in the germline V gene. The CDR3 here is CASFIPTYYTF. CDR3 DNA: TGTGCCAGCTTTATCCCAACCTACTACACCTTC.

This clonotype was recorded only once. For the CDR3, the DNA is TGCAGTGCTAGCGCGACTAGCGGGAGTAATGAGCAGTTCTTC. This gives the protein CSASATSGSNEQFF. The chain joins TRBV20-1 to TRBJ2-1; 12 bases match TRBD2. CDR3 length: 14 residues. Germline V gene lookup returns CDR1 DFQATT and CDR2 SNEGSKA (reference sequence). Trimming cost V 3 bases and J 7 bases; bases outside gene matches: 4.

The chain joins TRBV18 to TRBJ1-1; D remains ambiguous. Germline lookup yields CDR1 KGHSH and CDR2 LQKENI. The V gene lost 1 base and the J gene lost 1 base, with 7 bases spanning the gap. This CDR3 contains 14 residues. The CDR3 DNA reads TGTGCCAGCTCACCACGGACGACGAACACTGAAGCTTTCTTT. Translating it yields CASSPRTTNTEAFF.

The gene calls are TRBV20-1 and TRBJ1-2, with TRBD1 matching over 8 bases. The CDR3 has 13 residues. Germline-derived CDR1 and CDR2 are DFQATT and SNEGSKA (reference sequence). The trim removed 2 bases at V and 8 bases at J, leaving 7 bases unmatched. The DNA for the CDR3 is TGCAGTGCTAGACCTCCAGGGGGCGGAGGCTACACCTTC. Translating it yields CSARPPGGGGYTF.

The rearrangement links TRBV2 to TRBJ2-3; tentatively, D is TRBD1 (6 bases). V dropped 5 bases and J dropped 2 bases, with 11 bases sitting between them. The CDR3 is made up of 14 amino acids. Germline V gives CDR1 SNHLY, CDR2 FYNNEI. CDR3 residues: CASSNGQYTDTQYF. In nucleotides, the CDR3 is TGTGCCAGCAGTAACGGACAGTACACAGATACGCAGTATTTT.

CDR3 in DNA: TGTGCCAGCAGCTGGGGGTCGGAGACCCAGTACTTC. This translates into CASSWGSETQYF. The gene calls are TRBV12-3 or TRBV12-4 and TRBJ2-5; D could derive from TRBD1 or TRBD2 (5 bases each). CDR3 length equals 12 residues. Between the trimmed V and J ends, which lost 6 bases and 5 bases, there was a span of 10 bases.

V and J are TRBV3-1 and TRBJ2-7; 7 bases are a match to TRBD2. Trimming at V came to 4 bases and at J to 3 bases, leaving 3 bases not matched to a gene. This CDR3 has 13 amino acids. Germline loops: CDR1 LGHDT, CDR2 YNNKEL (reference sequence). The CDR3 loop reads CASSRAGVYEQYF. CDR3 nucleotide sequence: TGTGCCAGCAGCCGTGCGGGAGTCTACGAGCAGTACTTC.

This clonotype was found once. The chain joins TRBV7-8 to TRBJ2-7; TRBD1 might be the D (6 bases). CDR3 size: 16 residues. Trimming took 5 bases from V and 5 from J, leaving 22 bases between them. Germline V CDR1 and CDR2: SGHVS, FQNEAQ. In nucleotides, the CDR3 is TGTGCCAGCAGCGAGGGACACCGTCTTTCGATGGACGAGCAGTACTTC. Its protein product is CASSEGHRLSMDEQYF.

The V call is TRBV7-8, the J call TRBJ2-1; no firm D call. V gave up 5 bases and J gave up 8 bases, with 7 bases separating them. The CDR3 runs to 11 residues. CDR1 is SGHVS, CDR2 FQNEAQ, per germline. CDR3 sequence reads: CASSAFDEQFF. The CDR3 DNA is TGTGCCAGCAGCGCCTTCGATGAGCAGTTCTTC. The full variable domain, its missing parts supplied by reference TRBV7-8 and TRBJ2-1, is GAGVSQSPRYKVAKRGQDVALRCDPISGHVSLFWYQQALGQGPEFLTYFQNEAQLDKSGLPSDRFFAERPEGSVSTLKIQRTQQEDSAVYLCASSAFDEQFFGPGTRLTVL.

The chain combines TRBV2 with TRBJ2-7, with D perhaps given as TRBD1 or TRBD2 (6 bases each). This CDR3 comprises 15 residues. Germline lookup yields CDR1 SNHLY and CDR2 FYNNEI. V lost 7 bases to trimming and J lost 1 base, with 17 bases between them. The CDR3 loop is CASIPGWGASYEQYF. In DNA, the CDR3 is TGTGCCAGCATTCCCGGGTGGGGGGCATCCTACGAGCAGTACTTC.

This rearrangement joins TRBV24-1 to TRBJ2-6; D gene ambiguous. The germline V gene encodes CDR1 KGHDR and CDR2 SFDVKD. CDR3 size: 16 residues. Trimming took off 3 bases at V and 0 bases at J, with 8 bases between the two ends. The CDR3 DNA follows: TGTGCCACCAGTGATACCGGCAGCTCTGGGGCCAACGTCCTGACTTTC. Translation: CATSDTGSSGANVLTF.

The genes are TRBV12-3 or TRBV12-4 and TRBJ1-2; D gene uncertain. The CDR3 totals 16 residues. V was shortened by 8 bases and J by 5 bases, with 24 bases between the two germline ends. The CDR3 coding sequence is TGTGCCAGCTCCCGGGAGCCGGACGGAACCCTGTATGGCTACACCTTC. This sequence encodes CASSREPDGTLYGYTF.

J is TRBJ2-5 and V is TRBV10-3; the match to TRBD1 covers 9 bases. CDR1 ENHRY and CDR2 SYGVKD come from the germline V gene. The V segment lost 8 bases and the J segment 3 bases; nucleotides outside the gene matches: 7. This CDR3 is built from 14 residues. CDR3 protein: CAIGSGQGEETQYF. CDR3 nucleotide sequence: TGTGCCATCGGGTCGGGACAGGGAGAAGAGACCCAGTACTTC.

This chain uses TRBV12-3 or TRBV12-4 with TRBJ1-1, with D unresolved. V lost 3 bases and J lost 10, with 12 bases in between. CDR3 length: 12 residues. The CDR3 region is CASSFPPLAAFF. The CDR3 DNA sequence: TGTGCCAGCAGTTTCCCCCCCCTCGCAGCTTTCTTT.

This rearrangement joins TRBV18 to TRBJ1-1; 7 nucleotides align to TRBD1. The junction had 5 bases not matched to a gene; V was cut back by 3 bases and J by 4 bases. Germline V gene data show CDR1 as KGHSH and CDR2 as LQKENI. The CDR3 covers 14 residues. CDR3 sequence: CASSPRGLITEAFF. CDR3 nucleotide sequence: TGTGCCAGCTCACCCAGGGGGTTGATCACTGAAGCTTTCTTT.

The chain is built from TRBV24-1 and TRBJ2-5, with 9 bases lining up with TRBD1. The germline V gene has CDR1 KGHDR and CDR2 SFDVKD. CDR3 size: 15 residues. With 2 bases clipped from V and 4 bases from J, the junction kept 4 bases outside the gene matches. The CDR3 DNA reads TGTGCCACCAGTGATTCTACAGGGGGCCCAGAGACCCAGTACTTC. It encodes CATSDSTGGPETQYF.

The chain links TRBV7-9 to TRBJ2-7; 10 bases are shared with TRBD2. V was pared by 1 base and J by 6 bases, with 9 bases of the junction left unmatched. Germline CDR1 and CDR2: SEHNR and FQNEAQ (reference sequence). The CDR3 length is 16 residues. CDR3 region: CASSLDLASGSTEQYF. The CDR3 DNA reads TGTGCCAGCAGCTTAGACTTGGCTAGCGGGAGCACCGAGCAGTACTTC.

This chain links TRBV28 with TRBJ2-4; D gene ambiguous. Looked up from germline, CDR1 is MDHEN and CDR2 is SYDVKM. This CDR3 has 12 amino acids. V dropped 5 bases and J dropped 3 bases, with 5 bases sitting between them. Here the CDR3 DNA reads TGTGCCAGCAGTGGGGACAAAAACATTCAGTACTTC. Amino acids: CASSGDKNIQYF.

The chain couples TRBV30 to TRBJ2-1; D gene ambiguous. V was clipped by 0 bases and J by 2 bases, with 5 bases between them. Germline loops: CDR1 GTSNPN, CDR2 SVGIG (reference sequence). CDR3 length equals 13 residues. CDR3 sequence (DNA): TGTGCCTGGAGTGTAGAGACCTACAATGAGCAGTTCTTC. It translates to CAWSVETYNEQFF.

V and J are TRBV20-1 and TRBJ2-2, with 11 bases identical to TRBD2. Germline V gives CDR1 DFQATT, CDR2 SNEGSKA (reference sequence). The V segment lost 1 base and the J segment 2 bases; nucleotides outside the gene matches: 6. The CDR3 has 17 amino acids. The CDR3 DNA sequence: TGCAGTGCTAGAGTCACAGGGACTAGCGGAAACACCGGGGAGCTGTTTTTT. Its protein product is CSARVTGTSGNTGELFF.